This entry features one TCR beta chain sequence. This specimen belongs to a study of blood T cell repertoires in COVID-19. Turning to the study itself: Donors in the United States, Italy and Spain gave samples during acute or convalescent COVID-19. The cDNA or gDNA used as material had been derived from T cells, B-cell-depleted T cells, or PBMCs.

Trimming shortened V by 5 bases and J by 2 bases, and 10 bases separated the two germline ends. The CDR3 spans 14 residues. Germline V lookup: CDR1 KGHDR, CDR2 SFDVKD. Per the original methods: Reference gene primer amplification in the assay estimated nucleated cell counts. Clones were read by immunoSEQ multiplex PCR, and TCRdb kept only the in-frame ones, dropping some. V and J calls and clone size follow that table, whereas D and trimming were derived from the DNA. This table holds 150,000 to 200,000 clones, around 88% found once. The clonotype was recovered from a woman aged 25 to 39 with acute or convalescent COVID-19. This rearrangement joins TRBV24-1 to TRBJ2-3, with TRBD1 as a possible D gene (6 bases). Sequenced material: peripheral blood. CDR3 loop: CATSVGTHTDTQYF. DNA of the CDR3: TGTGCCACCAGTGTTGGGACACACACAGATACGCAGTATTTT.